A selection of T cell receptor beta chains follows, all from one sample in a study of early T cells in non-severe SARS-CoV-2 infection. TCRdb re-analysed the 5' RACE reads in MiXCR, keeping a single row per CDR3 protein. The sample has tens of thousands of distinct CDR3 sequences; about 5.6% are singletons. Sequencing used whole blood. These receptors came from an adult who was a healthcare worker with PCR-confirmed SARS-CoV-2 infection or an uninfected control (not recorded which). Each CDR3 is given with its conserved first and last residue. The D gene is left open where the match is weak. Clone size is shown for a subset of rows, as once, few, many or a class of expanded clone.

v_gene	j_gene	d_gene	len	abundance	CDR3aa	CDR3nt
TRBV3-1	TRBJ1-1	NA	13	NA	CASSQGGRGEAFF	TGTGCCAGCAGCCAGGGAGGCCGTGGTGAAGCTTTCTTT
TRBV7-8	TRBJ1-4	TRBD1	17	many	CASSLGQGGRTNEKLFF	TGTGCCAGCAGCTTAGGGCAGGGGGGGAGGACTAATGAAAAACTGTTTTTT
TRBV19	TRBJ2-6	NA	17	many	CASSRRLTGAGANVLTF	TGTGCCAGTAGTAGGCGGTTAACAGGCGCTGGGGCCAACGTCCTGACTTTC
TRBV7-9	TRBJ2-5	NA	15	many	CASSLNGLNQETQYF	TGTGCCAGCAGCTTAAATGGCCTAAACCAAGAGACCCAGTACTTC
TRBV20-1	TRBJ1-4	TRBD1	14	many	CSAREDRGLEKLFF	TGCAGTGCTAGGGAGGACAGGGGGCTTGAAAAACTGTTTTTT
TRBV6-5	TRBJ2-5	TRBD1	13	many	CASSSTRQGTQYF	TGTGCCAGCAGTTCTACCCGACAGGGAACCCAGTACTTC
TRBV7-2	TRBJ2-3	NA	16	many	CASSWVLVTPPDTQYF	TGTGCCAGCAGCTGGGTACTAGTGACCCCTCCAGATACGCAGTATTTT
TRBV19	TRBJ1-2	NA	10	NA	CASSIVGYTF	TGTGCCAGTAGTATTGTGGGATACACCTTC
TRBV27	TRBJ1-3	NA	14	few	CASSSRVPGNTIYF	TGTGCCAGCAGTTCCAGGGTACCTGGAAACACCATATATTTT
TRBV19	TRBJ2-1	NA	14	few	CASSIGAGVNEQFF	TGTGCCAGTAGTATAGGTGCAGGTGTCAATGAGCAGTTCTTC
TRBV6-5	TRBJ2-3	NA	12	NA	CASSYSRGTQYF	TGTGCCAGCAGTTACTCTCGTGGTACGCAGTATTTT
TRBV6-1	TRBJ2-1	NA	15	many	CASSESNRLGNEQFF	TGTGCCAGCAGCGAATCTAACCGTCTGGGAAACGAGCAGTTCTTC
TRBV15	TRBJ1-6	TRBD1	15	many	CATSRIRDSNSPLHF	TGTGCCACCAGCAGAATCAGGGACAGTAATTCACCCCTCCACTTT
TRBV4-3	TRBJ1-1	NA	14	many	CASSQELENTEAFF	TGCGCCAGCAGCCAAGAACTAGAGAACACTGAAGCTTTCTTT
TRBV12-3/TRBV12-4	TRBJ1-2	NA	15	many	CASSGDGGMIYGYTF	TGTGCCAGCAGTGGGGACGGGGGGATGATCTATGGCTACACCTTC
TRBV5-1	TRBJ2-7	NA	15	many	CASSLGGFGPYEQYF	TGCGCCAGCAGCTTGGGTGGGTTCGGCCCCTACGAGCAGTACTTC